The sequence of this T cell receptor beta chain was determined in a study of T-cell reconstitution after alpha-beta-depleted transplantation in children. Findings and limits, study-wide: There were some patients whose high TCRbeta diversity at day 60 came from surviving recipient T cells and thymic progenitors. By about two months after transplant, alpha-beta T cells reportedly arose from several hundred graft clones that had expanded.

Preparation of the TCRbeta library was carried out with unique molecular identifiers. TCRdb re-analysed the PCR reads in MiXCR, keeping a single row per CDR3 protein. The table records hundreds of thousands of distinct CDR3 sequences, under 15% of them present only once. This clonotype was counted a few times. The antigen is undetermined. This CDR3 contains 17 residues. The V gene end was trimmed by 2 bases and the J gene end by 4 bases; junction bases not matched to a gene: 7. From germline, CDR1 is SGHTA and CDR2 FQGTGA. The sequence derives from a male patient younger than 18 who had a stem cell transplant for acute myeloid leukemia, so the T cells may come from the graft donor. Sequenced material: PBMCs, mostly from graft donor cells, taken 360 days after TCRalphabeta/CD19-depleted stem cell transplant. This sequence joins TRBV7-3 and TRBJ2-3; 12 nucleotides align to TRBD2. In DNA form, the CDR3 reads TGTGCCAGCAGCTTACCACCTCTAGCGGGAGGGCCAGATACGCAGTATTTT. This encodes CASSLPPLAGGPDTQYF. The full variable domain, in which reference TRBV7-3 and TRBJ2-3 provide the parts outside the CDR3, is GAGVSQTPSNKVTEKGKYVELRCDPISGHTALYWYRQSLGQGPEFLIYFQGTGAADDSGLPNDRFFAVRPEGSVSTLKIQRTERGDSAVYLCASSLPPLAGGPDTQYFGPGTRLTVL.